Presented here are 23 T cell receptor beta chains from one specimen sequenced in a study of sequential checkpoint blockade in melanoma. TCRdb's copy holds only in-frame clones and misses some; the assay was immunoSEQ multiplex PCR. Of 25,000 to 35,000 clones listed, 65% to 85% were seen once; the top ten hold about 17%. Treatment of the sample: randomized to nivolumab then ipilimumab (arm A) or the reverse (arm B). The sequences come from CD8+ T cells sorted from blood (inferred from file names), collected from a patient given nivolumab and ipilimumab in sequence. The receptors originated from a human donor with melanoma.

This clone was counted only a few times. This chain links TRBV20-1 with TRBJ2-2; D call uncertain. The germline V gene encodes CDR1 DFQATT and CDR2 SNEGSKA (reference sequence). With 3 bases removed from V and 7 bases from J, the gap between germline ends came to 6 bases. The length of the CDR3 is 11 residues. CDR3 DNA: TGCAGTGCTAGGAACGGCGGGGAGCTGTTTTTT. It specifies CSARNGGELFF.

CDR3 sequence: CASSLRGTSYEQYF. The CDR3 DNA reads as TGTGCCAGCAGTTTACGCGGGACGTCCTACGAGCAGTACTTC. This chain joins TRBV27 and TRBJ2-7; tentatively, D is TRBD2 (6 bases). Trimming took 2 bases from V and 1 from J, leaving 9 bases between them. The germline V gene encodes CDR1 MNHEY and CDR2 SMNVEV (reference sequence). This CDR3 is built from 14 residues.

This clone was counted a single time. The chain uses TRBV9 and TRBJ2-2, with 8 bases matching TRBD2. The V and J ends lost 0 bases and 6 bases, in that order; junction bases with no gene match: 7. Germline CDR1 SGDLS, CDR2 YYNGEE. The CDR3 is 16 amino acids. CDR3 in DNA: TGTGCCAGCAGCGTAGAGGAGCGGGGGAGAGCCGGGGAGCTGTTTTTT. It encodes CASSVEERGRAGELFF. The full variable domain, completed using reference TRBV9 and TRBJ2-2, is DSGVTQTPKHLITATGQRVTLRCSPRSGDLSVYWYQQSLDQGLQFLIQYYNGEERAKGNILERFSAQQFPDLHSELNLSSLELGDSALYFCASSVEERGRAGELFFGEGSRLTVL.

This clone has only a few counts. The chain combines TRBV19 with TRBJ2-5; TRBD2 agrees at 10 bases. This CDR3 has 15 amino acids. CDR1 and CDR2 (germline): LNHDA, SQIVND (reference sequence). Germline trimming cut 2 bases from V and 5 bases from J; bases unmatched to any gene: 5. CDR3 protein: CASSILAGVVETQYF. The CDR3 DNA reads TGTGCCAGTAGTATACTAGCGGGAGTTGTGGAGACCCAGTACTTC.

The chain is built from TRBV14 and TRBJ2-5; D possibly corresponds to TRBD2 (6 bases). Germline assignment: CDR1 SGHDN and CDR2 FVKESK. The CDR3 has 13 residues. V was pared by 1 base and J by 9 bases, with 12 bases between. In DNA form, the CDR3 reads TGTGCCAGCAGCCAAGCCGGGGACTCACCCCAGTACTTC. As protein: CASSQAGDSPQYF.

This clone was picked up one time. The chain carries TRBV9 and TRBJ2-7; maybe TRBD2 (6 bases). CDR3 length: 20 amino acids. V shed 3 bases and J shed 3 bases, with 31 bases lying between them. Germline CDR1 is SGDLS and CDR2 is YYNGEE. CDR3 sequence (DNA): TGTGCCAGCAGCGCCAGATCGTTAAGCCGGGACCCGGGGGACCTCTACGAGCAGTACTTC. It translates to CASSARSLSRDPGDLYEQYF.

On this clone itself: The junction does not match germline at one end; this may be a read error. This chain links TRBV5-4 with TRBJ1-2, with no clear D. The CDR3 spans 15 residues. Germline values: CDR1 SGHNT, CDR2 YYREEE (reference sequence). The CDR3 is CASSQETAPNYGYTF. Written as DNA, the CDR3 is TGCGCCAGCAGCCAAGAAACCGCGCCCAACTATGGCTACACCTTC.

This chain joins TRBV28 and TRBJ1-1; weak D call: TRBD1 (6 bases). This CDR3 has 14 residues. V was cut by 9 bases and J by 0 bases, with 14 bases left in between. Germline values: CDR1 MDHEN, CDR2 SYDVKM. The CDR3 sequence is CASTTGQLNTEAFF. CDR3 DNA sequence: TGTGCCAGTACCACAGGGCAACTGAACACTGAAGCTTTCTTT.

The rearrangement uses TRBV7-3 and TRBJ2-1; 10 bases align to TRBD2. The CDR3 totals 15 residues. Germline V gene lookup returns CDR1 SGHTA and CDR2 FQGTGA. V lost 3 bases and J lost 6; bases outside the gene matches: 5. The CDR3 DNA reads as TGTGCCAGCAGCTTGATGAGCGGGGGGGCCAATGAGCAGTTCTTC. Translating it yields CASSLMSGGANEQFF.

In its sample, this clone was seen a few times. The CDR3, as DNA: TGTGCCAGCAGCCCGGTTACAGGGGGCAGTTCCACTGAAGCTTTCTTT. This encodes CASSPVTGGSSTEAFF. The chain recombines TRBV7-9 with TRBJ1-1, with 9 bases that match TRBD1. There are 16 residues in the CDR3. Germline-derived CDR1 and CDR2 are SEHNR and FQNEAQ (reference sequence). V was pared by 5 bases and J by 4 bases, with 11 bases of the junction left unmatched. The complete variable domain, with remaining parts taken from reference TRBV7-9 and TRBJ1-1, reads DTGVSQNPRHKITKRGQNVTFRCDPISEHNRLYWYRQTLGQGPEFLTYFQNEAQLEKSRLLSDRFSAERPKGSFSTLEIQRTEQGDSAMYLCASSPVTGGSSTEAFFGQGTRLTVV.

The V and J genes are TRBV27 and TRBJ1-6, with unresolved D. V was clipped by 1 base and J by 10 bases, with 11 bases between them. The CDR3 covers 14 residues. Germline V lookup: CDR1 MNHEY, CDR2 SMNVEV (reference sequence). The DNA for the CDR3 is TGTGCCAGCAGTTTATTGGGAGGCGGCTCACCCCTCCACTTT. Residues: CASSLLGGGSPLHF.

The J gene is TRBJ1-1, the V gene TRBV4-1; tentative D call: TRBD1 (5 bases). The CDR3 is 18 amino acids. The V and J ends lost 2 bases and 2 bases respectively, with 21 bases between them. The V gene's germline CDR1 is MGHRA and CDR2 YSYEKL. The CDR3 DNA follows: TGCGCCAGCAGCCAACCAGGGTGGGGTGGCCGACCCAACACTGAAGCTTTCTTT. This encodes CASSQPGWGGRPNTEAFF.

The chain combines TRBV6-5 with TRBJ1-2, with TRBD1 identical over 10 bases. CDR3 length: 14 amino acids. J gave up 8 bases and V 6 bases, and 9 bases lay outside the gene matches. Germline V lookup: CDR1 MNHEY, CDR2 SVGAGI. CDR3 coding DNA: TGTGCCAGCAGAGGACAGGGGGTTTCGTCAGGCTACACCTTC. The encoded protein is CASRGQGVSSGYTF.

This clone has a single count. The CDR3 sequence is CASSDGAGYGYTF. The CDR3 DNA follows: TGTGCCAGCAGTGATGGCGCCGGGTATGGCTACACCTTC. The chain links TRBV2 to TRBJ1-2; D is unclear. Germline V gene sequence: CDR1 SNHLY, CDR2 FYNNEI. The CDR3 runs to 13 residues. The V end was cut by 3 bases, the J end by 5 bases, with 10 bases between.

This clone occurred a few times. This chain links TRBV7-6 with TRBJ2-1; D not certain. The germline V gene has CDR1 SGHVS and CDR2 FNYEAQ. V lost 1 base and J 7 bases, leaving 8 bases between the germline ends. CDR3 length equals 13 residues. This CDR3 reads CASSLVVWNEQFF. CDR3 nucleotide sequence: TGTGCCAGCAGCTTAGTAGTTTGGAATGAGCAGTTCTTC.

Regarding this clone: A junction end diverges from the germline sequence, so it may reflect a read error. The V call is TRBV5-6, the J call TRBJ2-2; TRBD2 matches at 9 bases. The CDR3 is made up of 14 amino acids. CDR1 SGHDT and CDR2 YYEEEE come from the germline V gene. CDR3 in amino acids: CASSAGTSPGGLFF. DNA of the CDR3: TGTGCCAGCAGCGCGGGGACTAGCCCAGGGGGGCTGTTTTTT.

The rearrangement uses TRBV6-4 and TRBJ2-1; 8 bases fit TRBD2. The V gene end was trimmed by 3 bases and the J gene end by 8 bases; junction bases not matched to a gene: 6. CDR1 is MRHNA and CDR2 is SNTAGT in the germline V gene. The length of the CDR3 is 14 residues. Here the CDR3 reads CASSETGGKDEQFF. The CDR3 DNA follows: TGTGCCAGCAGTGAAACGGGAGGGAAGGATGAGCAGTTCTTC.

Turning to this clone: Compared with germline, one end of the junction differs, possibly owing to a read error. This CDR3 reads CASSLVRGLAVYSEQFF. In DNA form, the CDR3 reads TGTGCCAGCAGCTTGGTGAGGGGACTAGCGGTCTACAGTGAGCAGTTCTTC. The chain uses TRBV5-8 and TRBJ2-1, with 11 bases aligning to TRBD2. CDR3 length equals 17 residues. The V gene's germline CDR1 is SGHTS and CDR2 YDEGEE.

The chain is built from TRBV7-9 and TRBJ1-5, with a possible D match to TRBD1 (6 bases). With 5 bases removed from V and 4 bases from J, the gap between germline ends came to 12 bases. The CDR3 contains 14 residues. Germline CDR1 reads SEHNR; CDR2 reads FQNEAQ (reference sequence). CDR3 sequence reads: CASSPTGLNQPQHF. The CDR3 DNA reads as TGTGCCAGCAGCCCAACAGGGTTGAATCAGCCCCAGCATTTT. Full variable domain (remainder filled in from reference TRBV7-9 and TRBJ1-5): DTGVSQNPRHKITKRGQNVTFRCDPISEHNRLYWYRQTLGQGPEFLTYFQNEAQLEKSRLLSDRFSAERPKGSFSTLEIQRTEQGDSAMYLCASSPTGLNQPQHFGDGTRLSIL.

The chain is built from TRBV11-2 and TRBJ1-1, with D perhaps TRBD1 (6 bases). The CDR3 is 12 residues long. Looked up from germline, CDR1 is SGHAT and CDR2 is FQNNGV. V lost 3 bases, J lost 7 bases, and 9 bases lay in between. CDR3: CASSFGQIEAFF. The CDR3 DNA follows: TGTGCCAGCAGCTTCGGACAGATTGAAGCTTTCTTT.

The chain couples TRBV11-2 to TRBJ2-1, with D perhaps TRBD1 (6 bases). The CDR3 covers 16 residues. Trimming stripped 2 bases from V and 1 base from J, with 12 bases between. The V gene's germline CDR1 is SGHAT and CDR2 FQNNGV. This CDR3 is CASSLTPGVSYNEQFF. The CDR3 coding sequence is TGTGCCAGCAGCTTAACCCCAGGGGTTTCCTACAATGAGCAGTTCTTC. Combining the CDR3 with reference TRBV11-2 and TRBJ2-1 gives the whole variable domain EAGVAQSPRYKIIEKRQSVAFWCNPISGHATLYWYQQILGQGPKLLIQFQNNGVVDDSQLPKDRFSAERLKGVDSTLKIQPAKLEDSAVYLCASSLTPGVSYNEQFFGPGTRLTVL.

V is TRBV19 and J is TRBJ2-1; perhaps TRBD2 as D (5 bases). Trimming removed 10 bases from V and 6 bases from J, with 28 bases in between. This CDR3 comprises 17 residues. Germline lookup yields CDR1 LNHDA and CDR2 SQIVND (reference sequence). The CDR3 here is CATNHLPGTEAVNEQFF. The CDR3 DNA reads as TGTGCCACCAACCACTTACCGGGCACAGAAGCGGTCAATGAGCAGTTCTTC.

This clone was seen only once. This chain links TRBV5-4 with TRBJ2-7, with 7 nucleotides matching TRBD2. Trimming removed 7 bases from V and 5 bases from J; junction bases left unmatched: 12. Germline V gives CDR1 SGHNT, CDR2 YYREEE (reference sequence). This CDR3 comprises 14 residues. The CDR3 sequence is CASLLDAGADEQYF. In nucleotides, the CDR3 is TGTGCCAGCCTTTTAGACGCGGGAGCGGACGAGCAGTACTTC.